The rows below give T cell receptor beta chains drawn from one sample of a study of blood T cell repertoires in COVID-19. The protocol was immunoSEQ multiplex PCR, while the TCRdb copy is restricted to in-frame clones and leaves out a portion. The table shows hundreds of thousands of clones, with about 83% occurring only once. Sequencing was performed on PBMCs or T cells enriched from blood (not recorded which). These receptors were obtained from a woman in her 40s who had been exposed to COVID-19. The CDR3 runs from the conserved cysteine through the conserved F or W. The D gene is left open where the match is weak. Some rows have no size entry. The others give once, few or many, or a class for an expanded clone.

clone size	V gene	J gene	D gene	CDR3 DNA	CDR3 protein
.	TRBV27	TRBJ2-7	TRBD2	TGTGCCAGCAGTTTGGCCGGGGGGGGCGTATCCTACGAGCAGTACTTC	CASSLAGGGVSYEQYF
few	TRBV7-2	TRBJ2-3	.	TGTGCCAGCAGCTTATACACAGATACGCAGTATTTT	CASSLYTDTQYF
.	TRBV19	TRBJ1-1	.	TGTGCCAGTAGTATCGGACAGAAAACTGAAGCTTTCTTT	CASSIGQKTEAFF
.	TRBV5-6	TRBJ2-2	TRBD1	TGTGCCAGCAGCTTTGACGGACAGGCGAACACCGGGGAGCTGTTTTTT	CASSFDGQANTGELFF
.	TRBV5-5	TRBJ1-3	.	TGTGCCAGCAGCTTATTGGGCGCCTCTGGAAACACCATATATTTT	CASSLLGASGNTIYF
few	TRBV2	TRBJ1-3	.	TGTGCCATCGTAAGGAGCTCTGGAAACACCATATATTTT	CAIVRSSGNTIYF
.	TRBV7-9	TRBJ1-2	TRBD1	TGTGCCAGCAGCCCGGGACAGGGGAGGAGGGGCTACACCTTC	CASSPGQGRRGYTF
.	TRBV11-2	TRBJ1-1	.	TGTGCCAGCAGCTTAGTACTCGTTGCGGGGCGCACTGAAGCTTTCTTT	CASSLVLVAGRTEAFF
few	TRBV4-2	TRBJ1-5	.	TGTGCCAGCAGCCGTGAGTCGGGGGGCGGTCAGCCCCAGCATTTT	CASSRESGGGQPQHF
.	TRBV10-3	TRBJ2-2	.	TGTGCCATCGGCGTTTCAGGCTCTGCCGGGGAGCTGTTTTTT	CAIGVSGSAGELFF
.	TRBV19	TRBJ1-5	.	TGTGCCAGCACGGTCGCAGGGGGCAATCAGCCCCAGCATTTT	CASTVAGGNQPQHF
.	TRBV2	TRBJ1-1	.	TGTGCCAGCAGTGTGGGGGTCACCGGGGGAGGATTTGAAGCTTTCTTT	CASSVGVTGGGFEAFF
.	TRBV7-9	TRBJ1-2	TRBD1	TGTGCCAGCAGCGCAGGGGGAGGCTATGGCTACACCTTC	CASSAGGGYGYTF
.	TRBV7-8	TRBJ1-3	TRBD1	TGTGCCAGCAGCTTAGGGGGACAGGGTTCTGGAAACACCATATATTTT	CASSLGGQGSGNTIYF
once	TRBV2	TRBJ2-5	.	TGTGCCAGCAGGCGCCTAGCGAGGGAGACCCAGTACTTC	CASRRLARETQYF
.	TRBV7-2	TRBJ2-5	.	TGTGCCAGCAGCTCCCGGGTCTTAGGTGAGACCCAGTACTTC	CASSSRVLGETQYF
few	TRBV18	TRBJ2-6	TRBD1	TGTGCCAGCTCACCGCAGGGGACAGGGCCTACTGGGGCCAACGTCCTGACTTTC	CASSPQGTGPTGANVLTF
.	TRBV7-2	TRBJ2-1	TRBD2	TGTGCCAGCAGCGCACAACCCTTAGGACTAGCGGGGAGTTACAATGAGCAGTTCTTC	CASSAQPLGLAGSYNEQFF
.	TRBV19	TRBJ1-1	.	TGTGCCAGTAGTATTTTGCAGGCGACGCGTACTGAAGCTTTCTTT	CASSILQATRTEAFF
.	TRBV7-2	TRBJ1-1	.	TGTGCCAGCAGCCTCGACGAGGGCGCCGACACTGAAGCTTTCTTT	CASSLDEGADTEAFF
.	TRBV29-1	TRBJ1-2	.	TGCAGCGTTGCGACCTCAGGGGATCGCTACACCTTC	CSVATSGDRYTF
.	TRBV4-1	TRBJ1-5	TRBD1	TGCGCCAGCAGCCAAGGTTCTACAGGGGGCCAAGGTCAGCCCCAGCATTTT	CASSQGSTGGQGQPQHF
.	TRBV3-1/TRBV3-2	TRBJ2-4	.	TGTGCCAGCAGCCAAGACGTCAGTTTAAACATTCAGTACTTC	CASSQDVSLNIQYF
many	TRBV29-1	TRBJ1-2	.	TGCAGCGTTGGCAGGGAGGCCGATGGCTACACCTTC	CSVGREADGYTF
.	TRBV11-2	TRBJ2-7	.	TGTGCCAGCAGCGACCCACGGAGCGAGCAGTACTTC	CASSDPRSEQYF
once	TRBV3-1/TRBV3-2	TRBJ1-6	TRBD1	TGTGCCAGCAGCCGACTAACAGGGGGTGGTGATAATTCACCCCTCCACTTT	CASSRLTGGGDNSPLHF
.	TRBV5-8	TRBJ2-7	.	TGTGCCAGCAGCCAGACAGGCTACGAGCAGTACTTC	CASSQTGYEQYF
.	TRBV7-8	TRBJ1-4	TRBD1	TGTGCCAGCAGCTCCGAACCAACAGGGGGTAATGAAAAACTGTTTTTT	CASSSEPTGGNEKLFF
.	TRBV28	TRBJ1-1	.	TGTGCCAGCATTAACAGGGTGAACACTGAAGCTTTCTTT	CASINRVNTEAFF
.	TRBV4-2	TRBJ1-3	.	TGTGCCAGCAGCCAAGAAGGGGAGGGCTCTGGAAACACCATATATTTT	CASSQEGEGSGNTIYF
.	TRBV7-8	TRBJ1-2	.	TGTGCCAGCAGCTTTGGGGGGGCGGACCACTATGGCTACACCTTC	CASSFGGADHYGYTF
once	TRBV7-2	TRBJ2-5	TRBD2	TGTGCCAGCAGCTTACAGCGGGGGGAGACCCAGTACTTC	CASSLQRGETQYF
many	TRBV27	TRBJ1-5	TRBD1	TGTGCCAGCAGTCAGATGAAGGGACAGCATAGCAATCAGCCCCAGCATTTT	CASSQMKGQHSNQPQHF
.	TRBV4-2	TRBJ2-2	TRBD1	TGTGCCAGCAGCCAAGTGTTAAAAGGGACAGGCGCGAACACCGGGGAGCTGTTTTTT	CASSQVLKGTGANTGELFF
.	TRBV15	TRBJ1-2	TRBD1	TGTGCCACCAGCAGAGATCCTGTAGGGACAGGCGCCTACACCTTC	CATSRDPVGTGAYTF
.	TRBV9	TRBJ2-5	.	TGTGCCAGCAGCCCGCCGGGCGGGGGCCGTAGGACCCAGTACTTC	CASSPPGGGRRTQYF
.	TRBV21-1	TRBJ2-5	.	TGTGCCAGCAGCGGACGGACAGGTAAAGCGACCCAGTACTTC	CASSGRTGKATQYF
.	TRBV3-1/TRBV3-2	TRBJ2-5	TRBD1	TGTGCCAGCAGCCCACGGACAGGGGGGTGGGAGACCCAGTACTTC	CASSPRTGGWETQYF
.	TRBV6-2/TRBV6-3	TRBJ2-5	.	TGTGCCAGCAGTTACTACGATCAGGGGACAGAGACCCAGTACTTC	CASSYYDQGTETQYF